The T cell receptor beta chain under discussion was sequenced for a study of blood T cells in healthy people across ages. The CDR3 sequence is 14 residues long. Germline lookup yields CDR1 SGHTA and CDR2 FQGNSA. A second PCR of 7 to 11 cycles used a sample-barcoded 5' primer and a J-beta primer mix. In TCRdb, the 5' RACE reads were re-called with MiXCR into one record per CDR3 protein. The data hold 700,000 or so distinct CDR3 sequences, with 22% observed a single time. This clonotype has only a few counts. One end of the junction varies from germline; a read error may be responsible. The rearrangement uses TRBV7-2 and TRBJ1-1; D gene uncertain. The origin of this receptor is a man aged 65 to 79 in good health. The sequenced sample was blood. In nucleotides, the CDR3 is TGTGCCAGCAGCTTAGTCCGGTTGAACGCTGAAGCTTTCTTT. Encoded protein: CASSLVRLNAEAFF.